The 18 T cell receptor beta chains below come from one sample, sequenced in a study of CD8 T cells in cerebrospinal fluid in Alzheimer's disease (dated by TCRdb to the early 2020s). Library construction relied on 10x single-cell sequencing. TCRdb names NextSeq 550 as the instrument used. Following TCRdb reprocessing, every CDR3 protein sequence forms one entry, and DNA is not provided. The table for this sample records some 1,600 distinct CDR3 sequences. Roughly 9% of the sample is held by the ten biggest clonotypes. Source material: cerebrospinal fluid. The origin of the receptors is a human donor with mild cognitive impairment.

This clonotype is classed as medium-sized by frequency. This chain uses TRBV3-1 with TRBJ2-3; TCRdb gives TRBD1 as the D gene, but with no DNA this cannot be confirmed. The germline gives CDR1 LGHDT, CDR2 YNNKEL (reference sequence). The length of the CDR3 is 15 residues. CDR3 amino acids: CASSPGAVATDTQYF.

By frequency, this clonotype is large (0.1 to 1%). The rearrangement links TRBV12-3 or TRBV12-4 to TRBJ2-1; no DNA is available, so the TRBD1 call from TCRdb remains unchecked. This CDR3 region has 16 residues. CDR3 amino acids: CASSPPGTPTAYEQFF.

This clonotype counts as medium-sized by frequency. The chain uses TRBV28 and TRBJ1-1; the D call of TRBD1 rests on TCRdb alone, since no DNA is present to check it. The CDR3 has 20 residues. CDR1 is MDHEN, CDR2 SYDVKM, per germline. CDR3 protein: CASTRGGGFPSDVGNTEAFF.

The CDR3 region is CASSPYASPGQPQHF. The rearrangement links TRBV3-1 to TRBJ1-5. This CDR3 has 15 amino acids. Per the germline V gene, CDR1 is LGHDT and CDR2 is YNNKEL (reference sequence).

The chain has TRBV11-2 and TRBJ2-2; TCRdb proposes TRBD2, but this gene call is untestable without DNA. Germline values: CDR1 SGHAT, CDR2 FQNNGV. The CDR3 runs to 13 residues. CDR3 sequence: CASSFSSPGELFF.

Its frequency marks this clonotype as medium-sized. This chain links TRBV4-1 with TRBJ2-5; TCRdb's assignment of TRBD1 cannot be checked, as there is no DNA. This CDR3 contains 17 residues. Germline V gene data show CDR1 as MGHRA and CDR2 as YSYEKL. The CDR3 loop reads CASSQLPPDGGRETQYF.

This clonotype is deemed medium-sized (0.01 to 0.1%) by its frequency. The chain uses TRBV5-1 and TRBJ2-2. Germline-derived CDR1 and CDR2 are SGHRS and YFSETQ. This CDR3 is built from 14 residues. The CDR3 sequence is CASSLRGETGELFF.

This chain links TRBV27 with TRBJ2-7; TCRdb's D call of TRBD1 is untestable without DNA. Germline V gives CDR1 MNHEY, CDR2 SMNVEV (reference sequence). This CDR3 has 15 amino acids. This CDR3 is CASTAPGQGRSEQYF.

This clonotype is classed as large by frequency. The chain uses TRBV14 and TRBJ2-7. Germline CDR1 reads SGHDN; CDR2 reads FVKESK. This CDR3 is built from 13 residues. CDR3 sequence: CASSQDTAYEQYF.

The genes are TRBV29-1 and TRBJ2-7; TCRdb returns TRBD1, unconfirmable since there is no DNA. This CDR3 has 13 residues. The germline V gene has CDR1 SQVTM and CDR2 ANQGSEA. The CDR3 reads CSVDDRGHYEQYF.

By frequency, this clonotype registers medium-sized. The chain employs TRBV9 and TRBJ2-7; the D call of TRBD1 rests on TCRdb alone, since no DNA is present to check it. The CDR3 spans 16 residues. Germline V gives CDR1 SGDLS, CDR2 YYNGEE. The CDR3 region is CASSPPGTGGSHEQYF.

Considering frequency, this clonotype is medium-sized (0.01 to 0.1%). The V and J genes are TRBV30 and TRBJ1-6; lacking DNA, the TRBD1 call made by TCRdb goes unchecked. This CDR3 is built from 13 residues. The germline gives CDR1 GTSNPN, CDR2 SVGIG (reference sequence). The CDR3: CAWSRGTHSPLHF.

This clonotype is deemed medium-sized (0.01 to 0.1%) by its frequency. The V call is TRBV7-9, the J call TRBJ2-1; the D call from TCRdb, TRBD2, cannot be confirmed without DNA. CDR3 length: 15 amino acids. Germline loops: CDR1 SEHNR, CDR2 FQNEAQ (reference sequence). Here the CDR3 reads CASSSGLAGANEQFF.

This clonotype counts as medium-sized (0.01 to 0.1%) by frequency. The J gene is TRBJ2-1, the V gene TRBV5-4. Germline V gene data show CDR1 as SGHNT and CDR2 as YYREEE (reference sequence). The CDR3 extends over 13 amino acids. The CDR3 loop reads CASSLAANNEQFF.

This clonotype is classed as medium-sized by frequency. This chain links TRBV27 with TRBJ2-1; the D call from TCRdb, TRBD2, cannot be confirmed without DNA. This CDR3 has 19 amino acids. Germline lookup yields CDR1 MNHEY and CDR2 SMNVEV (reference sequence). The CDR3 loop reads CASSPKGGTSGRVDNEQFF.

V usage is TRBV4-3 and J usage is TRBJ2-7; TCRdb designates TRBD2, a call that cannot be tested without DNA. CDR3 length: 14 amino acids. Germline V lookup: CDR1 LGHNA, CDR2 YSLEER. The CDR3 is CASSQGTGDYEQYF.

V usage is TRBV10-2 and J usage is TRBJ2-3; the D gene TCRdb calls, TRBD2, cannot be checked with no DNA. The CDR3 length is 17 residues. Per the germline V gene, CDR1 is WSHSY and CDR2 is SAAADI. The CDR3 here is CASSDRTSGDFTDTQYF.

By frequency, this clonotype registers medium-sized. This CDR3 reads CASRGIQAGANVLTF. The chain employs TRBV19 and TRBJ2-6. Germline CDR1 reads LNHDA; CDR2 reads SQIVND (reference sequence). This CDR3 is 15 amino acids long.